These 15 T cell receptor beta chains were all obtained from the same sample, sequenced in a study of early T cells in non-severe SARS-CoV-2 infection. TCRdb recomputed calls from the 5' RACE reads with MiXCR, one row per CDR3 protein. The profile shows approximately 97,000 distinct CDR3 sequences, roughly 9.6% of them singletons. This specimen was whole blood, taken at baseline. Source of these receptors: an adult who was a healthcare worker with PCR-confirmed SARS-CoV-2 infection or an uninfected control (not recorded which).

In this sample, this clonotype turned up many times. V gene TRBV7-2 combines with J gene TRBJ2-2, with 8 nucleotides matching TRBD2. The germline V gene has CDR1 SGHTA and CDR2 FQGNSA. V shed 0 bases and J 7 bases; nucleotides not matched to a gene: 19. The CDR3 has 20 amino acids. The DNA of the CDR3 is TGTGCCAGCAGCTTAGCCACCCCGGGTAGCGGGGTCTCAAAGGGCGGGGAGCTGTTTTTT. Its protein is CASSLATPGSGVSKGGELFF.

This clonotype was counted at least ten times. The rearrangement links TRBV2 to TRBJ2-5, with D perhaps matching TRBD2 (5 bases). Germline CDR1 SNHLY, CDR2 FYNNEI. The ends were cut back, 6 bases at V and 7 bases at J, with 18 bases in the middle. CDR3 length: 14 amino acids. Here the CDR3 DNA reads TGTGCCAGCAGCCCCGGGAACGGAATTTCGACCCAGTACTTC. This codes for CASSPGNGISTQYF.

This clonotype was observed many times. This sequence joins TRBV6-5 and TRBJ1-2, with D possibly TRBD1 on 5 matching bases. Germline loops: CDR1 MNHEY, CDR2 SVGAGI. Trimming stripped 5 bases from V and 4 bases from J, with 14 bases between. The length of the CDR3 is 14 residues. DNA of the CDR3: TGTGCCAGCAGTATTGACAGAACACCCTATGGCTACACCTTC. It translates to CASSIDRTPYGYTF.

The chain is built from TRBV4-3 and TRBJ1-1; D uncertain. This CDR3 contains 13 residues. CDR1 is LGHNA and CDR2 is YSLEER in the germline V gene. Trimming left V 5 bases short and J 1 base short, with 8 bases between. The CDR3 bases are TGCGCCAGCAGCGCATTCAGGAACACTGAAGCTTTCTTT. Translating gives CASSAFRNTEAFF.

This clonotype has only a few counts. The V and J genes are TRBV7-4 and TRBJ2-2; 7 bases agree with TRBD2. The CDR3 is made up of 18 amino acids. The ends lost 1 base at V and 3 bases at J; junction bases unmatched: 11. CDR1 SGHVT and CDR2 SQSDAQ come from the germline V gene. CDR3 in DNA: TGTGCCAGCAGCTTAGTTCTCGGGGACTACTTCGACACCGGGGAGCTGTTTTTT. Translated: CASSLVLGDYFDTGELFF.

In its sample, this clonotype was seen a few times. The CDR3: CASSYAGVGTDTQYF. The CDR3 DNA reads TGTGCCAGCAGTTACGCGGGAGTGGGGACAGATACGCAGTATTTT. V usage is TRBV6-2 or TRBV6-3 and J usage is TRBJ2-3, with 7 bases aligning to TRBD2. The CDR3 loop spans 15 amino acids. Germline values: CDR1 MNHEY, CDR2 SVGEGT. J lost 3 bases, V lost 2 bases, and 5 bases had no gene match.

This clonotype was detected a few times. The V and J genes are TRBV7-6 and TRBJ2-7; 13 bases are shared with TRBD2. V lost 5 bases to trimming and J lost 3 bases; unmatched junction nucleotides: 4. The CDR3 loop spans 15 amino acids. Germline values: CDR1 SGHVS, CDR2 FNYEAQ. The DNA of the CDR3 is TGTGCCAGCAGCCTAGGGACTAGCGGGATCTACGAGCAGTACTTC. It encodes CASSLGTSGIYEQYF.

This clonotype was detected many times. The chain has TRBV20-1 and TRBJ1-6, with a possible D match to TRBD1 (6 bases). The CDR3 runs 15 residues. The germline V gene has CDR1 DFQATT and CDR2 SNEGSKA (reference sequence). With 0 bases removed from V and 14 bases from J, the gap between germline ends came to 20 bases. CDR3 residues: CSARDPVDRSGSLHF. DNA of the CDR3: TGCAGTGCTAGAGACCCCGTCGACAGGTCCGGATCCCTCCACTTT.

In this sample, this clonotype turned up many times. The chain employs TRBV7-9 and TRBJ1-5; 7 bases align to TRBD1. Germline V lookup: CDR1 SEHNR, CDR2 FQNEAQ (reference sequence). The CDR3 contains 14 residues. Trimming at V came to 5 bases and at J to 3 bases, leaving 4 bases not matched to a gene. The CDR3 nucleotides are TGTGCCAGCAGCCCACAGGGGAACAATCAGCCCCAGCATTTT. It codes for CASSPQGNNQPQHF.

This clonotype was observed at least ten times. The chain is built from TRBV6-5 and TRBJ2-1, with 10 bases fitting TRBD1. The germline CDR1 and CDR2 sequences are MNHEY and SVGAGI. V dropped 6 bases and J dropped 8; count of bases not matched to a gene: 10. This CDR3 region has 15 residues. Here the CDR3 reads CASRDRDRGSDEQFF. CDR3 DNA sequence: TGTGCCAGCAGGGACCGGGACAGGGGCAGCGATGAGCAGTTCTTC.

At least ten counts were recorded for this clonotype. This chain joins TRBV4-2 and TRBJ2-7, with TRBD2 as a possible D gene (5 bases). The CDR3 is 14 amino acids. The V end lost 4 bases, the J end lost 2 bases, and 12 bases lay between the germline ends. Per germline, CDR1 LGHNA and CDR2 YNFKEQ. The CDR3 loop reads CASSRSGKTYEQYF. The CDR3 DNA reads as TGTGCCAGCAGCCGGTCGGGAAAAACCTACGAGCAGTACTTC.

V usage is TRBV3-1 and J usage is TRBJ1-2, with TRBD1 matching 7 bases. The germline V gene has CDR1 LGHDT and CDR2 YNNKEL (reference sequence). The CDR3 has 16 residues. The V segment lost 4 bases and the J segment 6 bases; nucleotides outside the gene matches: 14. The CDR3 protein is CASSRQATGLRDGYTF. The CDR3 DNA reads TGTGCCAGCAGCCGACAGGCGACAGGGTTGAGGGATGGCTACACCTTC.

The chain recombines TRBV2 with TRBJ2-7; 7 bases are a match to TRBD1. V lost 6 bases to trimming and J lost 5 bases; unmatched junction nucleotides: 16. This CDR3 contains 16 residues. CDR1 and CDR2 from the germline V gene are SNHLY and FYNNEI. CDR3 DNA sequence: TGTGCCAGCAGCATATTGGCGAGGCAGGGGGTTAACGAGCAGTACTTC. Its protein product is CASSILARQGVNEQYF.

V and J are TRBV9 and TRBJ2-5, with D possibly being TRBD1 (6 bases). The CDR3 loop spans 14 amino acids. In germline, CDR1 is SGDLS, CDR2 YYNGEE. Trimming shortened V by 0 bases and J by 1 base, and 7 bases separated the two germline ends. The CDR3 nucleotides read TGTGCCAGCAGCGTAGGGACAGCCCAAGAGACCCAGTACTTC. This codes for CASSVGTAQETQYF.

The chain has TRBV5-1 and TRBJ1-6; D is unclear. The CDR3 has 10 residues. The germline CDR1 and CDR2 sequences are SGHRS and YFSETQ. V gave up 5 bases and J gave up 10 bases, with 4 bases separating them. This CDR3 is CASRGSPLHF. CDR3 bases: TGCGCCAGCAGGGGCTCACCCCTCCACTTT.